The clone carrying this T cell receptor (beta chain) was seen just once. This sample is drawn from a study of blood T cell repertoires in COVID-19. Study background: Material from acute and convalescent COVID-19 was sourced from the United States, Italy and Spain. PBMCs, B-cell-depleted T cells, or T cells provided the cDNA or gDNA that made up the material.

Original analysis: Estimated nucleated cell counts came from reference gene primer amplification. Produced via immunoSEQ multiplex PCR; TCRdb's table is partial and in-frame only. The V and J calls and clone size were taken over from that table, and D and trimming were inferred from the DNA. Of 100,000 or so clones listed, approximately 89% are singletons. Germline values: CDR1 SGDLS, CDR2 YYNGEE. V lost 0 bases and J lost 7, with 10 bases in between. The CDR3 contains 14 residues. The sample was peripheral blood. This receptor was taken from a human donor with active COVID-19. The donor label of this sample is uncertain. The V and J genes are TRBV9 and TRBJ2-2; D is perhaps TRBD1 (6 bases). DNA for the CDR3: TGTGCCAGCAGCGTAGACGCAGGGGACGGGGAGCTGTTTTTT. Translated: CASSVDAGDGELFF.